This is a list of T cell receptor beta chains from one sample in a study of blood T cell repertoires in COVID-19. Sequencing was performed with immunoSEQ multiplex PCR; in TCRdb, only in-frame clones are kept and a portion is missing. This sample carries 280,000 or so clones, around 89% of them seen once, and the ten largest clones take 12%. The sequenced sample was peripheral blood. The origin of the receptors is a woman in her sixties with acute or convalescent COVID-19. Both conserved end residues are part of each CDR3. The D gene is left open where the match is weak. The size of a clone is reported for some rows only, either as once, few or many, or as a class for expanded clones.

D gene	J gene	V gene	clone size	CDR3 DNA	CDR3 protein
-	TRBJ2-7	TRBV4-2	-	TGTGCCAGCAGCTCGGGGGGCCCCCTGGGCCGCGAGCAGTACTTC	CASSSGGPLGREQYF
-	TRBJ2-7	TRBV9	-	TGTGCCAGCAGCCCGAGCCCTAGCGCATACTACGAGCAGTACTTC	CASSPSPSAYYEQYF
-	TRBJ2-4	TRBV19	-	TGTGCCAGTAGTATAGGCCGGAGCCCCAAAAACATTCAGTACTTC	CASSIGRSPKNIQYF
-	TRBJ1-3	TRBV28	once	TGTGCCAGCAGTGCCCCAGGGGCAGCTTCTGGAAACACCATATATTTT	CASSAPGAASGNTIYF
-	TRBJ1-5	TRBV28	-	TGTGCCAGCAGTTTATCAGGGGTACAGCCCCAGCATTTT	CASSLSGVQPQHF
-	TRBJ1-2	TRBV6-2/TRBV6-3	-	TGTGCCAGCAGTTCTGATTGGGGAGACTATGGCTACACCTTC	CASSSDWGDYGYTF
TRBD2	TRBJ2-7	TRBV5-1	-	TGCGCCAGCGGGGCTAGCGGGGGTTTCAACGAGCAGTACTTC	CASGASGGFNEQYF
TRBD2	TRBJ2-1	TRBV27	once	TGTGCCAGCAGTACCATCTTGGGGGGAGGGCCTAGGGAGCAGTTCTTC	CASSTILGGGPREQFF
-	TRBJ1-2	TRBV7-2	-	TGTGCCAGCAGCGCAGAAAGAATAGGCGGCTATGGCTACACCTTC	CASSAERIGGYGYTF
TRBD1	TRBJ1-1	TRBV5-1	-	TGCGCCAGCAGCTTGGACAGGGGGAACACTGAAGCTTTCTTT	CASSLDRGNTEAFF
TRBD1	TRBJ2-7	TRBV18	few	TGTGCCAGCTCACCACCCCTTACCCGTCGGGACAGAATCTACGAGCAGTACTTC	CASSPPLTRRDRIYEQYF
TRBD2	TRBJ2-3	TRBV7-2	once	TGTGCCAGCAGCCGGACTAGCGGGAAGGCAGATACGCAGTATTTT	CASSRTSGKADTQYF
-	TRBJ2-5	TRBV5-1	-	TGCGCCAGCACCTCCGCAGGGAATCAAGAGACCCAGTACTTC	CASTSAGNQETQYF